This T cell receptor beta chain was profiled in a study of a mutant IDH1 vaccine in newly diagnosed glioma. Overall study context: A roughly 62% male, around 38% female split and a mean age of 40.4 years characterized treated patients. General study results and limits: Pseudoprogression looked unconnected to shifts in top peripheral T cell clonotypes. There were vaccine-induced immune responses in approximately 95% of the patients.

The assay was immunoSEQ multiplex PCR, and TCRdb's table has in-frame clones only and misses some. In the table there are tens of thousands of clones, over 60% of which are singletons. This sample's time point: baseline, week 1 (first vaccination visit). Described treatment: pre-vaccination baseline after standard-of-care therapy. Donors' newly diagnosed IDH1-mutant WHO grade 3 or 4 astrocytomas lacked nuclear ATRX. With respect to this clone: As yet, its antigen is unknown.

This CDR3 is built from 13 residues. Trimming shortened V by 5 bases and J by 4 bases, and 11 bases separated the two germline ends. CDR1 and CDR2 (germline): SGHVS, FQNEAQ. Source: PBMCs, taken from a glioma patient treated with radiotherapy, temozolomide or both. This receptor was taken from a woman aged 40 to 50 with glioma. J is TRBJ1-2 and V is TRBV7-8, with D possibly TRBD1 on 5 matching bases. The CDR3 bases are TGTGCCAGCAGCGCTCAGAGGGGCTATGGCTACACCTTC. Encoded protein: CASSAQRGYGYTF. The entire variable domain, with the rest obtained from reference TRBV7-8 and TRBJ1-2, is as follows: GAGVSQSPRYKVAKRGQDVALRCDPISGHVSLFWYQQALGQGPEFLTYFQNEAQLDKSGLPSDRFFAERPEGSVSTLKIQRTQQEDSAVYLCASSAQRGYGYTFGSGTRLTVV.